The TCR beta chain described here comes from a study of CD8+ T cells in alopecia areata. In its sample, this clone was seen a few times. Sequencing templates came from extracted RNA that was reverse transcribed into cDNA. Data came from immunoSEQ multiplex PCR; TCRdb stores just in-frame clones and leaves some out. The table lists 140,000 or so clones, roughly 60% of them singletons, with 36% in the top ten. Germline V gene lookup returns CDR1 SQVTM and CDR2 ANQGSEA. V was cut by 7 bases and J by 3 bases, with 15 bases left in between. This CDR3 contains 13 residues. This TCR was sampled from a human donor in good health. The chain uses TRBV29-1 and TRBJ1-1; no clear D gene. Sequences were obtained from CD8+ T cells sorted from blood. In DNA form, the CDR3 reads TGCAGCGCAAAGTACGGGTTCGACACTGAAGCTTTCTTT. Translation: CSAKYGFDTEAFF. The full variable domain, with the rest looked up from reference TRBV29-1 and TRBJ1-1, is SAVISQKPSRDICQRGTSLTIQCQVDSQVTMMFWYRQQPGQSLTLIATANQGSEATYESGFVIDKFPISRPNLTFSTLTVSNMSPEDSSIYLCSAKYGFDTEAFFGQGTRLTVV.